Listed below are T cell receptor beta chains from one sample, sequenced in a study of T-cell reconstitution after alpha-beta-depleted transplantation in children. Each CDR3 protein is one row after TCRdb ran MiXCR on the PCR reads. The sample has under 140,000 distinct CDR3 sequences; over 9% are singletons. The sample here was PBMCs from the stem cell graft donor, taken from the stem cell graft. The receptors derive from a human donor who donated a stem cell graft to a child with acute lymphoblastic leukemia. CDR3s include the opening cysteine and the closing phenylalanine or tryptophan. A D gene is named only where the DNA matches it firmly. Not all rows give a size; the values are once, few, many and, for expanded clones, a class.

CDR3 | DNA | J | D | V | size | length
CASSQGGSRLQQYF | TGCGCCAGCAGCCAAGGGGGGTCCAGACTACAGCAGTATTTT | TRBJ2-3 | NA | TRBV4-3 | many | 14
CATTGGDRGMDTQYF | TGTGCCACCACCGGTGGGGACAGGGGTATGGATACGCAGTATTTT | TRBJ2-3 | TRBD1 | TRBV28 | many | 15
CASSQESVVGDNEQFF | TGTGCCAGCAGCCAAGAATCGGTAGTTGGGGACAATGAGCAGTTCTTC | TRBJ2-1 | NA | TRBV4-2 | few | 16
CASSENRVNTEAFF | TGTGCCAGCAGCGAAAACAGGGTGAACACTGAAGCTTTCTTT | TRBJ1-1 | NA | TRBV7-9 | many | 14
CASSLAVAVSTDTQYF | TGCGCCAGCAGCTTGGCCGTGGCGGTTAGCACAGATACGCAGTATTTT | TRBJ2-3 | NA | TRBV5-1 | few | 16
CASRNRGGNSPLHF | TGTGCCAGCAGGAACAGGGGCGGTAATTCACCCCTCCACTTT | TRBJ1-6 | TRBD1 | TRBV28 | many | 14
CSAVATGRGGGYTF | TGCAGTGCTGTCGCCACCGGCCGGGGAGGGGGCTACACCTTC | TRBJ1-2 | NA | TRBV20-1 | many | 14
CSVSIRGANVLTF | TGCAGCGTCTCCATTAGGGGGGCCAACGTCCTGACTTTC | TRBJ2-6 | NA | TRBV29-1 | many | 13
CASSPGTPPGNEQFF | TGTGCCAGCAGCCCAGGGACCCCCCCGGGGAATGAGCAGTTCTTC | TRBJ2-1 | NA | TRBV13 | many | 15
CASSLVGTVKRGAGELFF | TGCGCCAGCAGCTTGGTTGGGACAGTCAAAAGGGGCGCCGGGGAGCTGTTTTTT | TRBJ2-2 | TRBD1 | TRBV5-1 | many | 18
CASRSGADEQYF | TGCGCCAGCAGATCCGGGGCCGACGAGCAGTACTTC | TRBJ2-7 | NA | TRBV5-1 | many | 12
CASSTETVFYGYTF | TGTGCCAGCAGCACCGAGACAGTGTTCTATGGCTACACCTTC | TRBJ1-2 | NA | TRBV12-3/TRBV12-4 | NA | 14
CASSLASTANNYGYTF | TGTGCCAGCAGTTTAGCGTCGACAGCAAATAACTATGGCTACACCTTC | TRBJ1-2 | NA | TRBV12-3/TRBV12-4 | many | 16
CASSLPGGGDTDTQYF | TGTGCCAGCAGCCTCCCCGGCGGGGGGGACACAGATACGCAGTATTTT | TRBJ2-3 | TRBD2 | TRBV12-3/TRBV12-4 | many | 16
CASSSAPGGTGELFF | TGCGCCAGCAGCTCAGCACCAGGGGGGACCGGGGAGCTGTTTTTT | TRBJ2-2 | NA | TRBV5-1 | many | 15
CASSWTSGSKGYNEQFF | TGCGCCAGCAGCTGGACTAGCGGGAGTAAGGGTTACAATGAGCAGTTCTTC | TRBJ2-1 | TRBD2 | TRBV5-1 | medium-sized | 17
CACSFKVEQGRSRPYEQYF | TGTGCCTGCAGTTTTAAGGTAGAGCAGGGTCGTTCACGGCCCTACGAGCAGTACTTC | TRBJ2-7 | NA | TRBV12-3/TRBV12-4 | NA | 19
CASSEYGKETQYF | TGTGCCAGCAGTGAATATGGAAAGGAGACCCAGTACTTC | TRBJ2-5 | NA | TRBV25-1 | many | 13
CASRRSGFGSYNEQFF | TGTGCCAGTAGGAGGAGCGGATTTGGCTCCTACAATGAGCAGTTCTTC | TRBJ2-1 | NA | TRBV19 | many | 16
CASSSPGPSYNEQFF | TGTGCCAGCAGTTCACCGGGGCCGTCCTACAATGAGCAGTTCTTC | TRBJ2-1 | NA | TRBV28 | many | 15
CASNHGLAGAEQFF | TGTGCCAGCAACCATGGGCTAGCGGGAGCTGAGCAGTTCTTC | TRBJ2-1 | TRBD2 | TRBV7-2 | many | 14
CASSLHLGSGRTDTQYF | TGTGCCAGCAGCCTCCACTTAGGTAGCGGGAGAACAGATACGCAGTATTTT | TRBJ2-3 | TRBD2 | TRBV7-2 | many | 17
CASNPQGSYEQYF | TGTGCCAGCAACCCACAGGGATCCTACGAGCAGTACTTC | TRBJ2-7 | NA | TRBV28 | many | 13
CASSLSFRGPSTNEKLFF | TGTGCCAGCAGTTTATCTTTCAGGGGGCCCTCAACTAATGAAAAACTGTTTTTT | TRBJ1-4 | TRBD1 | TRBV27 | many | 18
CASSPQGFSDTQYF | TGTGCCAGCAGCCCACAGGGGTTCTCAGATACGCAGTATTTT | TRBJ2-3 | TRBD1 | TRBV11-2 | many | 14
CASSTGTERSSYNSPLHF | TGTGCCAGCAGCACAGGGACGGAACGAAGCTCCTATAATTCACCCCTCCACTTT | TRBJ1-6 | NA | TRBV9 | many | 18
CASSPRGSYEQYF | TGTGCCAGCAGCCCTAGGGGATCCTACGAGCAGTACTTC | TRBJ2-7 | NA | TRBV4-2 | many | 13
CASSLNRRQGVYNEQFF | TGTGCCAGCAGCTTAAACCGTAGACAGGGGGTTTACAATGAGCAGTTCTTC | TRBJ2-1 | TRBD1 | TRBV13 | few | 17
CASSLETGTSNYNEQFF | TGTGCCAGCAGCTTAGAGACCGGGACATCGAATTACAATGAGCAGTTCTTC | TRBJ2-1 | NA | TRBV11-2 | many | 17
CASSPRRGGTDTQYF | TGTGCCAGCAGTCCCAGGAGGGGAGGTACAGATACGCAGTATTTT | TRBJ2-3 | NA | TRBV12-3/TRBV12-4 | many | 15
CSAPSLSGEQYF | TGCAGTGCTCCATCCCTGTCTGGGGAGCAGTACTTC | TRBJ2-7 | NA | TRBV20-1 | few | 12
CASSTGRNTEAFF | TGTGCCAGCTCTACGGGCAGGAACACTGAAGCTTTCTTT | TRBJ1-1 | NA | TRBV18 | many | 13
CASSYQGFYEQYF | TGTGCCAGCAGTTACCAAGGGTTCTACGAGCAGTACTTC | TRBJ2-7 | NA | TRBV6-2/TRBV6-3 | many | 13
CSARDLGGNQPQHF | TGCAGTGCTAGAGATTTAGGGGGCAATCAGCCCCAGCATTTT | TRBJ1-5 | NA | TRBV20-1 | many | 14
CASSEYGVLNEQYF | TGTGCCAGCAGTGAATACGGGGTTCTGAACGAGCAGTACTTC | TRBJ2-7 | NA | TRBV25-1 | many | 14
CSVRNWGAGGTDTQYF | TGCAGCGTACGCAATTGGGGGGCAGGGGGCACAGATACGCAGTATTTT | TRBJ2-3 | NA | TRBV29-1 | many | 16
CAWRLRLAGDTQYF | TGTGCCTGGAGGTTGCGTCTAGCGGGGGATACGCAGTATTTT | TRBJ2-3 | TRBD2 | TRBV30 | many | 14
CASSQRDRSNYGYTF | TGTGCCAGCAGCCAACGGGACAGGTCAAACTATGGCTACACCTTC | TRBJ1-2 | TRBD1 | TRBV16 | many | 15
CASSPRGSGTEAFF | TGTGCCAGCAGTCCCAGGGGTTCTGGCACTGAAGCTTTCTTT | TRBJ1-1 | NA | TRBV28 | many | 14
CAINDDGRTDTQYF | TGTGCCATCAATGACGACGGGCGCACAGATACGCAGTATTTT | TRBJ2-3 | NA | TRBV10-3 | many | 14
CASSPGPTYEQYF | TGTGCCAGCAGTCCGGGTCCTACCTACGAGCAGTACTTC | TRBJ2-7 | NA | TRBV28 | many | 13
CASSLGGGETQYF | TGTGCCAGCAGCTTAGGGGGGGGAGAGACCCAGTACTTC | TRBJ2-5 | NA | TRBV5-4 | many | 13
CASSFKGAGVSPYNEQFF | TGTGCCAGCAGTTTTAAGGGGGCGGGAGTTTCGCCCTACAATGAGCAGTTCTTC | TRBJ2-1 | NA | TRBV27 | few | 18
CASSASPGQGRELFF | TGTGCCAGCAGCGCCAGTCCGGGACAGGGTCGGGAGCTGTTTTTT | TRBJ2-2 | TRBD1 | TRBV5-8 | many | 15
CASSLAVAGQETQYF | TGTGCCAGCAGCTTAGCGGTTGCGGGACAAGAGACCCAGTACTTC | TRBJ2-5 | NA | TRBV7-2 | many | 15
CASSRGTPATNEKLFF | TGTGCCAGCAGCCGGGGGACCCCGGCAACTAATGAAAAACTGTTTTTT | TRBJ1-4 | NA | TRBV12-3/TRBV12-4 | many | 16